This T cell receptor beta chain was profiled in a study of beta chain features in type 1 diabetes. Study as a whole: Healthy donors and patients had similar age, gender and cell yields.

Trimming took 0 bases from V and 7 from J; bases not matched to a gene: 6. From germline, CDR1 is MGHRA and CDR2 YSYEKL. This CDR3 spans 14 amino acids. The study's findings and limits: Researchers could not determine here whether HLA type influences TCRB rearrangement. Type 1 diabetes patients had TCRB CDR3s that were shorter (moderately but significantly so) in all four CD4+ subsets.

All of the isolated RNA was reverse transcribed, so expressed TCRB transcripts were sequenced. The method was immunoSEQ multiplex PCR; TCRdb's version includes in-frame clones alone and lacks a portion of them. The sample lists 200,000 to 300,000 clones; around 68% were seen once. Of note for this clone: The antigen is not known.

The V call is TRBV4-1, the J call TRBJ2-7, with 7 bases identical to TRBD1. The origin of this receptor is a man aged 30 to 45 in good health. The source material was naive CD4+ T cells from blood. The CDR3 reads CASSQEGGRIEQYF. DNA of the CDR3: TGCGCCAGCAGCCAAGAAGGGGGCCGTATTGAGCAGTACTTC.